One T cell receptor (beta chain) is described in this entry. No antigen is known for it. This CDR3 is built from 13 residues. V lost 5 bases and J lost 1, with 6 bases in between. These data belong to a study of T-cell reconstitution after alpha-beta-depleted transplantation in children. Study-wide results and caveats: Reportedly, only several hundred clones from non-depleted graft cells drove alpha-beta T-cell counts at about two months.

Preparing the TCRbeta library involved the use of unique molecular identifiers. TCRdb fed the PCR reads into MiXCR, producing one record per CDR3 protein. The sample shows fewer than 350,000 distinct CDR3 sequences, about 9.4% of them seen only once. The sequencing used PBMCs, collected before TCRalphabeta/CD19-depleted stem cell transplant. This TCR was sampled from a boy in the first two years of life with acute myeloid leukemia, due to receive a stem cell transplant. V and J are TRBV12-3 or TRBV12-4 and TRBJ2-4; D is ambiguous. CDR3 in DNA: TGTGCCAGCAGTGCTCCCGCCAAAAACATTCAGTACTTC. It translates to CASSAPAKNIQYF.